The next 25 T cell receptor beta chains were all read from a single sample in a study of T-cell reconstitution after alpha-beta-depleted transplantation in children. Construction of the TCRbeta library involved unique molecular identifiers. TCRdb used MiXCR to reprocess the PCR reads, holding one entry per CDR3 protein. The sample lists roughly 160,000 distinct CDR3 sequences; roughly 10% were seen once. Sequencing used PBMCs, obtained before TCRalphabeta/CD19-depleted stem cell transplant. The receptors derive from a boy between 2 and 10 years old with acute myeloid leukemia, due to receive a stem cell transplant.

This clonotype was seen at least ten times. The gene calls are TRBV28 and TRBJ1-2; D remains unclear. The germline V gene has CDR1 MDHEN and CDR2 SYDVKM. This CDR3 has 14 residues. The V end was cut by 7 bases, the J end by 5 bases, with 17 bases between. The CDR3: CASTERPEAYGYTF. The CDR3, as DNA: TGTGCCAGCACCGAAAGGCCGGAGGCGTATGGCTACACCTTC.

There are many counts of this clonotype. The rearrangement links TRBV12-3 or TRBV12-4 to TRBJ1-4; D remains ambiguous. CDR3 size: 14 residues. Trimming shortened V by 6 bases and J by 0 bases, and 8 bases separated the two germline ends. CDR3 bases: TGTGCCAGCAGCGTACATCCAACTAATGAAAAACTGTTTTTT. It translates to CASSVHPTNEKLFF.

This clonotype was detected many times. The chain couples TRBV7-9 to TRBJ1-1; maybe TRBD1 (5 bases). The CDR3 is 13 residues long. The germline V and J ends were trimmed by 5 bases and 10 bases, with 17 bases remaining between them. Germline values: CDR1 SEHNR, CDR2 FQNEAQ (reference sequence). The CDR3 DNA follows: TGTGCCAGCAGCCTCGGGGCTGGCAGTCGAGCTTTCTTT. Translation gives CASSLGAGSRAFF. Drawing the rest from reference TRBV7-9 and TRBJ1-1, the complete variable domain is DTGVSQNPRHKITKRGQNVTFRCDPISEHNRLYWYRQTLGQGPEFLTYFQNEAQLEKSRLLSDRFSAERPKGSFSTLEIQRTEQGDSAMYLCASSLGAGSRAFFGQGTRLTVV.

This clonotype was detected ten times or more. This chain connects TRBV11-2 to TRBJ2-7, with 8 positions matching TRBD2. This CDR3 comprises 18 residues. With V trimmed by 4 bases and J by 12 bases, 26 bases remained unmatched. The germline V gene has CDR1 SGHAT and CDR2 FQNNGV. The CDR3 sequence is CASSWRAGTRFSGIVLYF. Written as DNA, the CDR3 is TGTGCCAGCAGCTGGAGAGCCGGGACAAGATTTAGCGGGATCGTGCTGTACTTC.

This clonotype has at least ten counts. V usage is TRBV12-3 or TRBV12-4 and J usage is TRBJ2-3, with TRBD2 matching 11 bases. V was clipped by 0 bases and J by 1 base; unmatched bases: 12. The CDR3 loop spans 20 amino acids. This CDR3 is CASSLALRGLAAGGTDTQYF. The CDR3 coding sequence is TGTGCCAGCAGTTTAGCGCTCCGGGGACTAGCGGCGGGGGGCACAGATACGCAGTATTTT.

This clonotype has ten or more counts. V is TRBV12-3 or TRBV12-4 and J is TRBJ2-7; D unresolved. The V end was cut by 5 bases, the J end by 0 bases, with 11 bases between. This CDR3 region has 14 residues. CDR3 nucleotides: TGTGCCAGCAGTAAAGGTGTCAGCTCCTACGAGCAGTACTTC. This encodes CASSKGVSSYEQYF.

A remark on this clonotype: One end of the junction fails to match germline, which may point to a read error. The chain recombines TRBV5-6 with TRBJ2-1; 14 bases line up with TRBD2. The CDR3 is made up of 16 amino acids. Germline-derived CDR1 and CDR2 are SGHDT and YYEEEE. CDR3 in amino acids: CASRGTSGGLYNEQFF. The CDR3, as DNA: TGTGCCAGCAGGGGGACTAGCGGGGGTCTCTACAATGAGCAGTTTTTC.

The chain has TRBV4-1 and TRBJ1-4; D is uncertain. Trimming cost V 1 base and J 5 bases, with 14 bases left between them. Germline CDR1 is MGHRA and CDR2 is YSYEKL. This CDR3 is 16 amino acids long. The CDR3 sequence is CASSQVISAMNEKLFF. The CDR3, as DNA: TGCGCCAGCAGCCAAGTGATTTCAGCCATGAATGAAAAACTGTTTTTT.

Details on this clonotype: This may arise from a read error, as a much more abundant clone is one base away. The rearrangement joins TRBV7-9 to TRBJ2-1; D is undetermined. V lost 0 bases and J 5 bases, leaving 11 bases between the germline ends. This CDR3 is built from 15 residues. The V gene's germline CDR1 is SEHNR and CDR2 FQNEAQ (reference sequence). CDR3 protein: CASSLAPWLNNEQFF. The CDR3 region has the DNA TGTGCCAGCAGCTTAGCCCCATGGCTCAACAATGAGCAGTTCTTC.

This clonotype has a count of ten or more. The DNA for the CDR3 is TGTGCCAGCAGTTTTATGGCTGCCTCTGGGGCCAACGTCCTGACTTTC. The encoded protein is CASSFMAASGANVLTF. The chain carries TRBV27 and TRBJ2-6; D gene unclear. Looked up from germline, CDR1 is MNHEY and CDR2 is SMNVEV (reference sequence). Trimming left V 3 bases short and J 0 bases short, with 9 bases between. This CDR3 has 16 residues.

There are many counts of this clonotype. This chain links TRBV2 with TRBJ2-7; 8 bases fit TRBD2. This CDR3 spans 13 amino acids. CDR1 SNHLY and CDR2 FYNNEI come from the germline V gene. The V segment lost 7 bases and the J segment 5 bases; nucleotides outside the gene matches: 7. In DNA, the CDR3 is TGTGCCAGCAAGCCGGGAGGGCTTGACGAGCAGTACTTC. Its protein product is CASKPGGLDEQYF. The full variable domain, its missing parts supplied by reference TRBV2 and TRBJ2-7, is EPEVTQTPSHQVTQMGQEVILRCVPISNHLYFYWYRQILGQKVEFLVSFYNNEISEKSEIFDDQFSVERPDGSNFTLKIRSTKLEDSAMYFCASKPGGLDEQYFGPGTRLTVT.

The table lists this clonotype with many counts. This chain connects TRBV5-1 to TRBJ2-3; 10 bases line up with TRBD2. The V gene's germline CDR1 is SGHRS and CDR2 YFSETQ. After removal of 2 bases from V and 5 bases from J, the junction contained 5 bases not matched to a gene. The CDR3 spans 15 residues. CDR3 bases: TGCGCCAGCAGCTTAGCGGGGGGGCTGAGAGATACGCAGTATTTT. This sequence encodes CASSLAGGLRDTQYF. Full variable domain (remainder filled in from reference TRBV5-1 and TRBJ2-3): KAGVTQTPRYLIKTRGQQVTLSCSPISGHRSVSWYQQTPGQGLQFLFEYFSETQRNKGNFPGRFSGRQFSNSRSEMNVSTLELGDSALYLCASSLAGGLRDTQYFGPGTRLTVL.

This clonotype occurred many times. The chain carries TRBV12-3 or TRBV12-4 and TRBJ1-1; 7 bases line up with TRBD1. V was pared by 6 bases and J by 1 base, with 5 bases of the junction left unmatched. The CDR3 contains 14 residues. CDR3 DNA sequence: TGTGCCAGCAGCAGAGGGACAGAGAACACTGAAGCTTTCTTT. It specifies CASSRGTENTEAFF.

At least ten counts were recorded for this clonotype. The chain joins TRBV20-1 to TRBJ2-1, with 9 bases lining up with TRBD1. The CDR3 runs 19 residues. Germline-derived CDR1 and CDR2 are DFQATT and SNEGSKA (reference sequence). With 5 bases clipped from V and 10 bases from J, the junction kept 27 bases outside the gene matches. The CDR3, as DNA: TGCAGTGCTCTCATCCGGGACAGGGAGGTTTTCTTACCAAACGCAGAGCAGTTCTTC. Translation: CSALIRDREVFLPNAEQFF.

The sample holds many counts of this clonotype. The chain recombines TRBV27 with TRBJ1-4, with D unresolved. V lost 2 bases and J lost 0, with 10 bases in between. Germline V gives CDR1 MNHEY, CDR2 SMNVEV (reference sequence). This CDR3 region has 16 residues. CDR3 in DNA: TGTGCCAGCAGTTTAGGGTCAGCCTCAACTAATGAAAAACTGTTTTTT. This codes for CASSLGSASTNEKLFF.

This clonotype was observed many times. J is TRBJ1-5 and V is TRBV20-1; possibly TRBD1 for D (5 bases). The V end lost 3 bases, the J end lost 2 bases, and 11 bases lay between the germline ends. This CDR3 spans 14 amino acids. The germline gives CDR1 DFQATT, CDR2 SNEGSKA (reference sequence). CDR3 DNA: TGCAGTGCTAGCGGCAGGGTTGGCAATCAGCCCCAGCATTTT. Amino acids: CSASGRVGNQPQHF.

This clonotype was detected ten times or more. V and J are TRBV28 and TRBJ1-4; a weak D match, TRBD1 (6 bases). CDR1 MDHEN and CDR2 SYDVKM come from the germline V gene. V was pared by 6 bases and J by 7 bases, with 21 bases between. CDR3 size: 16 residues. The CDR3 reads CASSPFGYGGPEKLFF. CDR3 DNA sequence: TGTGCCAGCAGCCCTTTTGGGTACGGGGGGCCTGAAAAACTGTTTTTT. The full variable domain, in which reference TRBV28 and TRBJ1-4 provide the parts outside the CDR3, is DVKVTQSSRYLVKRTGEKVFLECVQDMDHENMFWYRQDPGLGLRLIYFSYDVKMKEKGDIPEGYSVSREKKERFSLILESASTNQTSMYLCASSPFGYGGPEKLFFGSGTQLSVL.

In this sample, this clonotype turned up once. This chain connects TRBV4-1 to TRBJ1-5; D may be TRBD1 (6 bases). The V end lost 1 base, the J end lost 1 base, and 11 bases lay between the germline ends. This CDR3 region has 16 residues. In germline, CDR1 is MGHRA, CDR2 YSYEKL. Here the CDR3 DNA reads TGCGCCAGCAGCCAAGGCCGGGGGGCAAGCAATCAGCCCCAGCATTTT. The encoded protein is CASSQGRGASNQPQHF.

In this sample, this clonotype turned up a few times. The chain joins TRBV11-2 to TRBJ2-1, with 9 bases lining up with TRBD2. J was trimmed by 0 bases and V by 5 bases; bases with no gene match: 14. This CDR3 region has 19 residues. From germline, CDR1 is SGHAT and CDR2 FQNNGV. CDR3 residues: CASSPGERLAVSSYNEQFF. The CDR3 DNA sequence: TGTGCCAGCAGCCCTGGAGAAAGACTAGCGGTTAGCTCCTACAATGAGCAGTTCTTC. Full variable domain (missing parts from reference TRBV11-2 and TRBJ2-1): EAGVAQSPRYKIIEKRQSVAFWCNPISGHATLYWYQQILGQGPKLLIQFQNNGVVDDSQLPKDRFSAERLKGVDSTLKIQPAKLEDSAVYLCASSPGERLAVSSYNEQFFGPGTRLTVL.

This clonotype was counted at least ten times. This chain connects TRBV29-1 to TRBJ2-1, with a tentative D call TRBD1 (6 bases). The germline gives CDR1 SQVTM, CDR2 ANQGSEA. V was pared by 5 bases and J by 2 bases, with 16 bases between. There are 15 residues in the CDR3. The CDR3 DNA is TGCAGCGTTCAAAGGGGACAAAACACCTACAATGAGCAGTTCTTC. Protein sequence: CSVQRGQNTYNEQFF.

This clonotype has a count of ten or more. This chain links TRBV6-2 or TRBV6-3 with TRBJ1-1; 8 bases map to TRBD1. V shed 7 bases and J 4 bases; nucleotides not matched to a gene: 11. Germline V lookup: CDR1 MNHEY, CDR2 SVGEGT. The CDR3 spans 15 residues. CDR3 sequence reads: CASIPYGDRSTEAFF. In DNA form, the CDR3 reads TGTGCCAGCATCCCGTACGGGGACAGGAGCACTGAAGCTTTCTTT.

The table lists this clonotype with many counts. V gene TRBV6-5 combines with J gene TRBJ2-3; D may be TRBD1 or TRBD2 (5 bases each). Per germline, CDR1 MNHEY and CDR2 SVGAGI. CDR3 length equals 14 residues. The V end was cut by 2 bases, the J end by 1 base, with 7 bases between. CDR3 DNA sequence: TGTGCCAGCAGTTACCGAGGGGGCACAGATACGCAGTATTTT. As protein: CASSYRGGTDTQYF.

This clonotype was recorded at least ten times. The V gene is TRBV20-1, the J gene TRBJ1-1; TRBD1 aligns across 9 bases. The CDR3 is 12 amino acids. Unmatched junction bases numbered 4, after V lost 1 base and J lost 10 bases. Germline V gene lookup returns CDR1 DFQATT and CDR2 SNEGSKA (reference sequence). The CDR3 region is CSARGGGQGAFF. The CDR3 DNA sequence: TGCAGTGCTAGAGGGGGGGGACAGGGAGCTTTCTTT.

In its sample, this clonotype was seen many times. The J gene is TRBJ2-3, the V gene TRBV6-4; the match to TRBD1 covers 9 bases. Germline CDR1 MRHNA, CDR2 SNTAGT. The ends lost 10 bases at V and 6 bases at J; junction bases unmatched: 11. The CDR3 is 14 residues long. DNA for the CDR3: TGTGCCAAATCCGGGACAGGGCTGGTGGATACGCAGTATTTT. Translation gives CAKSGTGLVDTQYF.

The table lists this clonotype with many counts. The V and J genes are TRBV6-5 and TRBJ2-5; D tentatively reads TRBD1 or TRBD2 (6 bases each). The V end was cut by 0 bases, the J end by 5 bases, with 16 bases between. Germline lookup yields CDR1 MNHEY and CDR2 SVGAGI. The CDR3 has 16 amino acids. The DNA of the CDR3 is TGTGCCAGCAGTTACTCCCGAGGGGGGTCCGGGGAGACCCAGTACTTC. It yields the protein CASSYSRGGSGETQYF.